This is a list of T cell receptor beta chains from one sample in a study of beta chain features in type 1 diabetes. The repertoire was sequenced with immunoSEQ multiplex PCR; TCRdb's copy has only in-frame clones and lacks some. This table holds hundreds of thousands of clones, around an eighth found once. Sequencing input: naive CD4+ T cells from blood. These receptors all stem from a man between 18 and 35 years old with type 1 diabetes. The CDR3 runs from the conserved cysteine through the conserved F or W. The order of the fields is J gene, clone size, V gene, D gene, CDR3 DNA, CDR3 protein. A D gene is named only where the DNA matches it firmly. Not all rows give a size; the values are once, few, many and, for expanded clones, a class.

>TRBJ1-3|.|TRBV19|.
TGTGCCAGTAGTGTCCTCCAGGGGAACACCATATATTTT
CASSVLQGNTIYF
>TRBJ1-6|few|TRBV9|.
TGTGCCAGCAGTGGGGGCCTCACTACTAATTCACCCCTCCACTTT
CASSGGLTTNSPLHF
>TRBJ1-5|.|TRBV18|TRBD1
TGTGCCAGCTCACCAAACAGGGGGAGCTTGGATAATCAGCCCCAGCATTTT
CASSPNRGSLDNQPQHF
>TRBJ1-2|.|TRBV5-1|.
TGCGCCAGCAGCTTGGGAGATAACTATGGCTACACCTTC
CASSLGDNYGYTF
>TRBJ2-2|.|TRBV19|.
TGTGCCAGTAGTATAGGGCCGGCTGCGAACACCGGGGAGCTGTTTTTT
CASSIGPAANTGELFF
>TRBJ2-7|few|TRBV10-3|.
TGTGCCATCAGTGGCGGGGCCGCAACCTACGAGCAGTACTTC
CAISGGAATYEQYF
>TRBJ1-2|few|TRBV7-9|TRBD1
TGTGCCAGCAAGGGGACAGCAGCTAACTATGGCTACACCTTC
CASKGTAANYGYTF
>TRBJ2-1|.|TRBV10-3|TRBD2
TGTGCCATCAGTGTGGGCCGGGGGGATGAGCAGTTCTTC
CAISVGRGDEQFF
>TRBJ2-7|few|TRBV15|.
TGTGCCACCCGGGAAAGGGAAGATGGCGAGCAGTACTTC
CATREREDGEQYF
>TRBJ2-7|.|TRBV15|.
TGTGCCACCAGCAGTGACCCTCGCAGGGTCAACTCCTACGAGCAGTACTTC
CATSSDPRRVNSYEQYF
>TRBJ1-5|.|TRBV4-1|.
TGCGCCAGCAGCCAAGTTTTCCCCCAGCCCCAGCATTTT
CASSQVFPQPQHF
>TRBJ2-1|.|TRBV2|TRBD1
TGTGCCAGCAGGATAGGACAGGGGGCCTGGTACAATGAGCAGTTCTTC
CASRIGQGAWYNEQFF
>TRBJ2-2|.|TRBV7-3|.
TGTGCCAGCAGCTTATCGGGCAGGGAAACCGGGGAGCTGTTTTTT
CASSLSGRETGELFF
>TRBJ1-1|few|TRBV5-4|.
TGTGCCAGCAGCTTGGAGTGGGGGCGAGGGACTGAAGCTTTCTTT
CASSLEWGRGTEAFF
>TRBJ1-2|few|TRBV6-5|.
TGTGCCAGCAGTTTAAGCCCGGGAGGCTATGGCTACACCTTC
CASSLSPGGYGYTF
>TRBJ2-6|.|TRBV5-6|TRBD1
TGTGCCAGCAGCCGGGGACAGCAACCCTCTGGGGCCAACGTCCTGACTTTC
CASSRGQQPSGANVLTF
>TRBJ1-2|few|TRBV6-5|.
TGTGCCAGCAGTTACGAGGGGGGCTATGGCTACACCTTC
CASSYEGGYGYTF
>TRBJ1-6|few|TRBV5-4|.
TGTGCCAGCAGCTTGGCGGGCGGGAGCTCCTATAATTCACCCCTCCACTTT
CASSLAGGSSYNSPLHF
>TRBJ1-6|.|TRBV30|.
TGTGCCTGGAGTGGTAGCTCCTATAATTCACCCCTCCACTTT
CAWSGSSYNSPLHF
>TRBJ2-4|few|TRBV5-4|.
TGTGCCAGCAGCTTGGAAGGGGAGGCGGGTTTAGCCAAAAACATTCAGTACTTC
CASSLEGEAGLAKNIQYF
>TRBJ2-1|few|TRBV29-1|TRBD1
TGCAGCGGGGGGACAGGGCCTTTCGATGAGCAGTTCTTC
CSGGTGPFDEQFF
>TRBJ1-4|few|TRBV29-1|.
TGCAGCGTGCGAAGGGGAGACGAAAAACTGTTTTTT
CSVRRGDEKLFF
>TRBJ1-1|.|TRBV28|.
TGTGCCAGCAGACTTGAAGACAGCGAAGCTTTCTTT
CASRLEDSEAFF
>TRBJ2-7|few|TRBV19|.
TGTGCCAGTAGCCAACATGGGGGTGGGACCTACGAGCAGTACTTC
CASSQHGGGTYEQYF
>TRBJ2-5|.|TRBV5-1|TRBD2
TGCGCCAGCAGCCCAAGGGGGCCGGCTAGCGGGGGCGAAGAGACCCAGTACTTC
CASSPRGPASGGEETQYF
>TRBJ1-5|few|TRBV29-1|.
TGCAGCGCTTCAGGGGATAGCAATCAGCCCCAGCATTTT
CSASGDSNQPQHF
>TRBJ2-3|few|TRBV7-8|TRBD2
TGTGCCAGCAGCCCAGGACTAGCGTCAGATACGCAGTATTTT
CASSPGLASDTQYF
>TRBJ1-6|.|TRBV5-1|TRBD1
TGCGCCAGCAGCTTCAACCCGACCGGGACAGGCGGGCCTAATTCACCCCTCCACTTT
CASSFNPTGTGGPNSPLHF
>TRBJ1-1|.|TRBV4-2|TRBD1
TGTGCCAGCAGCCAAGTGGGGACAGCCATGAACACTGAAGCTTTCTTT
CASSQVGTAMNTEAFF
>TRBJ2-7|few|TRBV28|.
TGTGCCAGCGCCTCTCCCGGGATCCCCTACGAGCAGTACTTC
CASASPGIPYEQYF
>TRBJ1-2|.|TRBV6-5|TRBD1
TGTGCCAGCAGTACGGACAGGAACTATGGCTACACCTTC
CASSTDRNYGYTF
>TRBJ2-3|few|TRBV11-2|TRBD2
TGTGCCAGCAGCCAGGTCGGACTAGCGGGCGGAGGGGATACGCAGTATTTT
CASSQVGLAGGGDTQYF
>TRBJ1-6|.|TRBV2|.
TGTGCCAGCAGTCCCGGGACTGATAATTCACCCCTCCACTTT
CASSPGTDNSPLHF
>TRBJ2-3|few|TRBV9|TRBD2
TGTGCCAGCAGCGTTCTAGCGGGGGGCACAGATACGCAGTATTTT
CASSVLAGGTDTQYF
>TRBJ2-1|.|TRBV29-1|.
TGCAGCGTTGCCTGGCCCGTAGGGAATGAGCAGTTCTTC
CSVAWPVGNEQFF
>TRBJ1-1|few|TRBV6-5|.
TGTGCCAGCTCCGACAGGCTGGCCACTGAAGCTTTCTTT
CASSDRLATEAFF
>TRBJ1-1|few|TRBV30|.
TGTGCCTGGAGTGTCTGGCAGGGCGATCGAGTGAACACTGAAGCTTTCTTT
CAWSVWQGDRVNTEAFF
>TRBJ1-1|.|TRBV2|.
TGTGCCAGCAGTGAACAGGGCAGAATGAACACTGAAGCTTTCTTT
CASSEQGRMNTEAFF
>TRBJ2-3|few|TRBV9|TRBD2
TGTGCCAGCAGCGTAGCGGGACTAGCGGGTACAGATACGCAGTATTTT
CASSVAGLAGTDTQYF
>TRBJ1-2|.|TRBV30|TRBD1
TGTGCCTGGATGGGTCTCGGGGACAGGGGTAACTATGGCTACACCTTC
CAWMGLGDRGNYGYTF
>TRBJ1-1|.|TRBV30|.
TGTGCCTGGAGTAGTAGGATGAACACTGAAGCTTTCTTT
CAWSSRMNTEAFF
>TRBJ1-2|.|TRBV7-2|TRBD1
TGTGCCAGCAGCGGCAGGCTGACAGGGGGAGACGATGGCTACACCTTC
CASSGRLTGGDDGYTF
>TRBJ2-3|few|TRBV7-9|TRBD2
TGTGCCAGCAGCACCTGGATAGCGGGGACAGATACGCAGTATTTT
CASSTWIAGTDTQYF
>TRBJ2-1|few|TRBV5-1|TRBD2
TGCGCCAGCAGCCCCGGCGGGGGGCCGTCCTACAATGAGCAGTTCTTC
CASSPGGGPSYNEQFF
>TRBJ1-2|few|TRBV6-6|TRBD1
TGTGCCAGCAGAGAGACGACAGGGACTTATGGCTACACCTTC
CASRETTGTYGYTF
>TRBJ2-5|.|TRBV4-1|.
TGCGCCAGCAGCCAAGCTGCCCCGGAGACCCAGTACTTC
CASSQAAPETQYF
>TRBJ1-5|.|TRBV30|.
TGTGCCTGGAGTATCGAAAGGAATCAGCCCCAGCATTTT
CAWSIERNQPQHF
>TRBJ1-1|few|TRBV30|.
TGTGCCTGGAGTGTAGTTACTGAAGCTTTCTTT
CAWSVVTEAFF
>TRBJ2-3|many|TRBV28|.
TGTGCCAGCAGTTCCGACACAGATACGCAGTATTTT
CASSSDTDTQYF
>TRBJ1-3|few|TRBV30|.
TGTGCCTGGAGGGCCCAGGGGCACTCTGGAAACACCATATATTTT
CAWRAQGHSGNTIYF
>TRBJ2-3|.|TRBV6-6|TRBD2
TGTGCCAGCAGGTTACTAGCGGGGAGCACAGATACGCAGTATTTT
CASRLLAGSTDTQYF
>TRBJ2-1|.|TRBV5-1|TRBD1
TGCGCCAGCAGCTTGGTTTTGGGGACAGGGAGCTACAATGAGCAGTTCTTC
CASSLVLGTGSYNEQFF
>TRBJ1-2|few|TRBV7-9|.
TGTGCCAGCAGCCCCTCGGGAGGGGAAGCGAGCGGCTACACCTTC
CASSPSGGEASGYTF
>TRBJ1-5|.|TRBV30|.
TGTGCCTGGAGTGTAAAGGGCAGAAATCAGCCCCAGCATTTT
CAWSVKGRNQPQHF
>TRBJ2-1|.|TRBV18|TRBD1
TGTGCCAGCTCACCACCGTCAGGGGGCTTTAGAGAGCAGTTCTTC
CASSPPSGGFREQFF
>TRBJ1-2|few|TRBV9|TRBD1
TGTGCCAGCAGCGATGGGACAGGAACTAACTATGGCTACACCTTC
CASSDGTGTNYGYTF
>TRBJ1-2|few|TRBV30|.
TGTGCCTGGGGGGGAGAAGTTAACTATGGCTACACCTTC
CAWGGEVNYGYTF